This entry concerns a single TCR beta chain. The sample comes from a study of blood T cells in healthy people across ages. The germline V gene has CDR1 SGHTA and CDR2 FQGNSA. CDR3 length equals 17 residues. V dropped 5 bases and J dropped 4 bases, with 21 bases sitting between them. With a J-beta primer mix and a sample-barcoded 5' primer, a second PCR ran about 7 to 12 cycles. From the 5' RACE reads, TCRdb called clonotypes with MiXCR, one entry per CDR3 protein. The profile shows around 1,600,000 distinct CDR3 sequences, under 55% of them singletons. This TCR was recovered from a woman in her late teens or twenties in good health. The V call is TRBV7-2, the J call TRBJ2-1, with a weak D call TRBD1 (7 bases). The sample comprised blood. CDR3 coding DNA: TGTGCCAGCAGCGGGGGGACCGGGACAGAAATATACAATGAGCAGTTCTTC. This sequence encodes CASSGGTGTEIYNEQFF.